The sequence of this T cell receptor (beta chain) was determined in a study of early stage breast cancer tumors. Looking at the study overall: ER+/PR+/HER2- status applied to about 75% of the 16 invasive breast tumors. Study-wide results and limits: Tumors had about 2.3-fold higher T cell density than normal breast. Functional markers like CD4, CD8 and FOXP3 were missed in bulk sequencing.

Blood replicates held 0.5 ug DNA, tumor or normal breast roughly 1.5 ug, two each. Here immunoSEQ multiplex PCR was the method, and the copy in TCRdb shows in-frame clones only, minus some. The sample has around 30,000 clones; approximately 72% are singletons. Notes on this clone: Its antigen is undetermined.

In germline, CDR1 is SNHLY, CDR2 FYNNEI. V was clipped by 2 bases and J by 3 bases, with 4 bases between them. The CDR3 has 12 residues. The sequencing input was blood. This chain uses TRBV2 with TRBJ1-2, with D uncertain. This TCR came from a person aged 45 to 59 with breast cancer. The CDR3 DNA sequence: TGTGCCAGCAGTGAAAGAGACTATGGCTACACCTTC. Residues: CASSERDYGYTF.